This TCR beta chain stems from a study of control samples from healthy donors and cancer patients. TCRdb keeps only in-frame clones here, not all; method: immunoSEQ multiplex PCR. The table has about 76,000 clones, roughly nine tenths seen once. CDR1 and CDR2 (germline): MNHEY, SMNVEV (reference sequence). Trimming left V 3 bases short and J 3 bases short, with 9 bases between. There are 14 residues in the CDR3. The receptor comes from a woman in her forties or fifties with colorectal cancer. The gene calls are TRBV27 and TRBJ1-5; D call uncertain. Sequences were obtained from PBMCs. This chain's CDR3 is CASSLVGHNQPQHF. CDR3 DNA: TGTGCCAGCAGTTTGGTTGGGCACAATCAGCCCCAGCATTTT.